Listed here are 14 T cell receptor beta chains from one sample, sequenced in a study of Ad26.COV2.S vaccination and SARS-CoV-2 variants. Treatment: some 20 received Ad26.COV2.S at low or high dose, single or two shots; 5 received placebo; per-sample allocation not given. Sampling took place 63 days after the first vaccine or placebo injection. Assay: immunoSEQ multiplex PCR; the TCRdb copy retains only in-frame clones and omits some. The sample lists hundreds of thousands of clones; roughly nine tenths were seen once. Sequenced material: peripheral blood, taken in a trial of Ad26.COV2.S vaccine versus placebo. Receptors originate from a person between 18 and 59 years old who received the Ad26.COV2.S COVID-19 vaccine or a placebo.

The chain recombines TRBV6-4 with TRBJ1-6, with D perhaps matching TRBD1 (5 bases). Germline CDR1 reads MRHNA; CDR2 reads SNTAGT. CDR3 size: 14 residues. Trimming took off 0 bases at V and 10 bases at J, with 10 bases between the two ends. CDR3 loop: CASSDSGGNSPLHF. Written as DNA, the CDR3 is TGTGCCAGCAGTGACTCCGGGGGAAACTCACCCCTCCACTTT.

V usage is TRBV19 and J usage is TRBJ2-3, with D possibly TRBD2 on 5 matching bases. The germline gives CDR1 LNHDA, CDR2 SQIVND (reference sequence). Trimming pared 5 bases from V and 0 bases from J, leaving 12 bases between. This CDR3 has 15 amino acids. The CDR3 sequence is CASSFGIPSTDTQYF. The CDR3 DNA reads TGTGCCAGTAGTTTCGGGATTCCTAGCACAGATACGCAGTATTTT. Drawing the rest from reference TRBV19 and TRBJ2-3, the complete variable domain is DGGITQSPKYLFRKEGQNVTLSCEQNLNHDAMYWYRQDPGQGLRLIYYSQIVNDFQKGDIAEGYSVSREKKESFPLTVTSAQKNPTAFYLCASSFGIPSTDTQYFGPGTRLTVL.

This clone was recorded a few times. This sequence joins TRBV6-5 and TRBJ2-5, with TRBD2 matching over 7 bases. CDR3 size: 13 residues. Germline V gene data show CDR1 as MNHEY and CDR2 as SVGAGI. The V segment lost 4 bases and the J segment 5 bases; nucleotides outside the gene matches: 4. The DNA for the CDR3 is TGTGCCAGCAGTTGGACTAGAGCGGAGACCCAGTACTTC. Translated: CASSWTRAETQYF.

This clone was recorded once. The chain recombines TRBV19 with TRBJ1-5, with D perhaps matching TRBD1 (6 bases). Trimming left V 7 bases short and J 1 base short, with 17 bases between. In germline, CDR1 is LNHDA, CDR2 SQIVND (reference sequence). The CDR3 covers 16 residues. This CDR3 reads CASKRVGGVSNQPQHF. CDR3 nucleotides: TGTGCCAGTAAGCGCGTAGGGGGGGTGAGCAATCAGCCCCAGCATTTT. Looking up the rest from reference TRBV19 and TRBJ1-5 gives the full variable domain: DGGITQSPKYLFRKEGQNVTLSCEQNLNHDAMYWYRQDPGQGLRLIYYSQIVNDFQKGDIAEGYSVSREKKESFPLTVTSAQKNPTAFYLCASKRVGGVSNQPQHFGDGTRLSIL.

The chain couples TRBV28 to TRBJ1-2; 8 bases line up with TRBD1. V was pared by 8 bases and J by 5 bases, with 13 bases of the junction left unmatched. The CDR3 is 15 amino acids. Germline CDR1 MDHEN, CDR2 SYDVKM. The CDR3 region is CASGGVGTGSYGYTF. Written as DNA, the CDR3 is TGTGCCAGCGGGGGGGTAGGGACAGGATCGTATGGCTACACCTTC.

The chain employs TRBV5-5 and TRBJ1-2, with D possibly matching TRBD1 (5 bases). CDR1 is SGHKS and CDR2 is YYEKEE in the germline V gene (reference sequence). Trimming removed 3 bases at V and 9 bases at J, with 15 bases between. This CDR3 spans 13 amino acids. The CDR3 DNA follows: TGTGCCAGCAGCTCAAGGGGATTGTTGCGCTACACCTTC. Its protein product is CASSSRGLLRYTF.

The CDR3 is CASSLGAPNTGELFF. The CDR3 DNA is TGTGCCAGCAGCTTAGGGGCACCGAACACCGGGGAGCTGTTTTTT. The gene calls are TRBV7-6 and TRBJ2-2, with D unresolved. The CDR3 is made up of 15 amino acids. V was clipped by 1 base and J by 0 bases, with 6 bases between them. The germline gives CDR1 SGHVS, CDR2 FNYEAQ.

The chain employs TRBV11-2 and TRBJ2-5, with D possibly being TRBD2 (5 bases). The CDR3 extends over 13 amino acids. Per germline, CDR1 SGHAT and CDR2 FQNNGV. V gave up 3 bases and J gave up 4 bases, with 9 bases separating them. CDR3 nucleotide sequence: TGTGCCAGCAGCTTCCTAGGAGGAGAGACCCAGTACTTC. This translates into CASSFLGGETQYF.

V and J are TRBV2 and TRBJ2-3; D is perhaps TRBD1 (6 bases). Germline-derived CDR1 and CDR2 are SNHLY and FYNNEI. This CDR3 is built from 15 residues. Deletions cut 5 bases from V and 0 bases from J, with 12 bases between. The DNA for the CDR3 is TGTGCCAGCAGTTCGGACAGAGCTAGCACAGATACGCAGTATTTT. Residues: CASSSDRASTDTQYF. Full variable domain (missing parts from reference TRBV2 and TRBJ2-3): EPEVTQTPSHQVTQMGQEVILRCVPISNHLYFYWYRQILGQKVEFLVSFYNNEISEKSEIFDDQFSVERPDGSNFTLKIRSTKLEDSAMYFCASSSDRASTDTQYFGPGTRLTVL.

The genes are TRBV27 and TRBJ1-1, with 7 bases lining up with TRBD1. There are 15 residues in the CDR3. The trim removed 5 bases at V and 2 bases at J, leaving 8 bases unmatched. The germline V gene encodes CDR1 MNHEY and CDR2 SMNVEV (reference sequence). CDR3 nucleotide sequence: TGTGCCAGCAGTGCGGGCCACAGGGGAAACACTGAAGCTTTCTTT. It is translated as CASSAGHRGNTEAFF.

The sample holds a few counts of this clone. The CDR3 DNA reads TGTGCCAGCAGCTGGACGACAACCCAAGAGACCCAGTACTTC. It translates to CASSWTTTQETQYF. The chain employs TRBV5-4 and TRBJ2-5, with D hard to call. The CDR3 has 14 amino acids. Per the germline V gene, CDR1 is SGHNT and CDR2 is YYREEE (reference sequence). V shed 3 bases and J shed 1 base, with 10 bases lying between them.

V usage is TRBV11-3 and J usage is TRBJ1-5, with D possibly being TRBD1 (5 bases). Germline V gene lookup returns CDR1 SGHNT and CDR2 YENEEA. The V and J ends lost 3 bases and 7 bases respectively, with 16 bases between them. This CDR3 has 15 residues. CDR3 sequence reads: CASSFLWGRGQPQHF. In DNA, the CDR3 is TGTGCCAGCAGCTTTTTGTGGGGAAGGGGACAGCCCCAGCATTTT.

The J gene is TRBJ1-3, the V gene TRBV5-1; tentative D call: TRBD1 (6 bases). Germline V gene lookup returns CDR1 SGHRS and CDR2 YFSETQ. The ends were cut back, 0 bases at V and 3 bases at J, with 10 bases in the middle. The CDR3 spans 15 residues. CDR3 bases: TGCGCCAGCAGCTTGGGCGGGGGCGATGGAAACACCATATATTTT. The encoded protein is CASSLGGGDGNTIYF.

The J gene is TRBJ2-6, the V gene TRBV18, with TRBD1 as a possible D gene (6 bases). The CDR3 length is 19 residues. V was trimmed by 4 bases and J by 0 bases, leaving 19 bases between them. Germline CDR1 and CDR2: KGHSH and LQKENI. The DNA for the CDR3 is TGTGCCAGCTCACACCGACGAGGACAGTTCATCTCTGGGGCCAACGTCCTGACTTTC. Protein product: CASSHRRGQFISGANVLTF.